Following are 21 T cell receptor beta chains from one sample sequenced in a study of T cell changes during pregnancy in multiple sclerosis. Clones were read by immunoSEQ multiplex PCR, and TCRdb kept only the in-frame ones, dropping some. The sample includes about 61,000 clones, 70% to 90% of them seen just once. Sequences were derived from peripheral blood, sampled in the first trimester of pregnancy. The receptor source for this set is a female donor in good health, enrolled as a control in a pregnancy study.

This rearrangement joins TRBV6-1 to TRBJ2-2; 9 bases map to TRBD2. From germline, CDR1 is MNHNS and CDR2 SASEGT. This CDR3 comprises 15 residues. With V trimmed by 5 bases and J by 3 bases, 4 bases remained unmatched. This chain's CDR3 is CASSSLAGYTGELFF. CDR3 nucleotides: TGTGCCAGCAGTAGTCTAGCGGGATACACCGGGGAGCTGTTTTTT.

The chain has TRBV30 and TRBJ1-4; D is possibly TRBD1 (6 bases). V lost 2 bases and J lost 12, with 16 bases in between. The CDR3 length is 13 residues. Germline CDR1 and CDR2: GTSNPN and SVGIG (reference sequence). The CDR3 bases are TGTGCCTGGAGTCCAGGGGACCGGCTACAACTGTTTTTT. As protein: CAWSPGDRLQLFF.

The chain employs TRBV9 and TRBJ2-5, with D hard to call. V lost 0 bases and J lost 1, with 7 bases in between. This CDR3 region has 14 residues. Germline loops: CDR1 SGDLS, CDR2 YYNGEE. The CDR3 DNA follows: TGTGCCAGCAGCGTAGGGGTAGCCCAAGAGACCCAGTACTTC. Its protein product is CASSVGVAQETQYF.

The chain links TRBV30 to TRBJ2-7; 8 bases fit TRBD2. The germline V gene has CDR1 GTSNPN and CDR2 SVGIG (reference sequence). This CDR3 is built from 14 residues. The ends lost 6 bases at V and 5 bases at J; junction bases unmatched: 12. The CDR3 DNA reads as TGTGCCTGTATCACCCGGGGGGGCAGAAACGAGCAGTACTTC. Amino acids: CACITRGGRNEQYF. Supplemented by reference TRBV30 and TRBJ2-7, the full variable domain reads SQTIHQWPATLVQPVGSPLSLECTVEGTSNPNLYWYRQAAGRGLQLLFYSVGIGQISSEVPQNLSASRPQDRQFILSSKKLLLSDSGFYLCACITRGGRNEQYFGPGTRLTVT.

The V call is TRBV2, the J call TRBJ1-3; D is ambiguous. CDR3 length equals 11 residues. Germline CDR1 and CDR2: SNHLY and FYNNEI. Trimming left V 6 bases short and J 6 bases short, with 6 bases between. The CDR3: CASSRQNTIYF. The CDR3 nucleotides read TGTGCCAGCAGCCGACAAAACACCATATATTTT.

The V and J genes are TRBV4-3 and TRBJ2-7; D ambiguous. Deletions cut 1 base from V and 5 bases from J, with 9 bases between. The germline gives CDR1 LGHNA, CDR2 YSLEER. This CDR3 is 13 amino acids long. The CDR3 region has the DNA TGCGCCAGCAGCCAAGGCTCCCCGGACGAGCAGTACTTC. Its protein is CASSQGSPDEQYF.

V and J are TRBV5-4 and TRBJ1-6; the match to TRBD1 covers 9 bases. The CDR3 loop spans 16 amino acids. Trimming removed 5 bases from V and 4 bases from J; junction bases left unmatched: 7. Germline CDR1 and CDR2: SGHNT and YYREEE (reference sequence). This CDR3 is CASSSDRGTYNSPLHF. The CDR3, as DNA: TGTGCCAGCAGTTCGGACAGGGGCACGTATAATTCACCCCTCCACTTT.

The V gene is TRBV9, the J gene TRBJ2-7; D unresolved. The CDR3 has 13 residues. Trimming took off 0 bases at V and 2 bases at J, with 6 bases between the two ends. CDR1 is SGDLS, CDR2 YYNGEE, per germline. The CDR3 coding sequence is TGTGCCAGCAGCGTAGACAGTGCCTACGAGCAGTACTTC. The encoded protein is CASSVDSAYEQYF.

Notes on this clone: One end of the junction varies from germline; a read error may be responsible. This chain connects TRBV7-7 to TRBJ1-1; possibly TRBD1 for D (6 bases). The V gene's germline CDR1 is SSHAT and CDR2 FNYEAQ (reference sequence). The CDR3 spans 14 residues. The CDR3 region has the DNA TGTGCTAGCAGCTTAGGCTTGGGACACCCTGAAGCTTTCTTT. Protein product: CASSLGLGHPEAFF.

The V gene is TRBV27, the J gene TRBJ1-1, with D maybe TRBD1 (6 bases). The CDR3 extends over 13 amino acids. Trimming removed 3 bases from V and 7 bases from J, with 12 bases in between. The V gene's germline CDR1 is MNHEY and CDR2 SMNVEV (reference sequence). DNA for the CDR3: TGTGCCAGCAGTTTGGGCCGAGGGGGTGAAGCTTTCTTT. This encodes CASSLGRGGEAFF.

The V gene is TRBV10-3, the J gene TRBJ2-3, with D possibly matching TRBD2 (5 bases). The V end lost 6 bases, the J end lost 0 bases, and 16 bases lay between the germline ends. Germline CDR1 and CDR2: ENHRY and SYGVKD. The CDR3 spans 16 residues. The CDR3 DNA reads as TGTGCCATCAGGTCCGGGGAAGAGCCTAGCACAGATACGCAGTATTTT. Its protein is CAIRSGEEPSTDTQYF.

This rearrangement joins TRBV21-1 to TRBJ1-3; the DNA was not compared with TRBD1, the D call given in the table. TRBV21-1 is a recognized pseudogene. CDR3 length equals 15 residues. CDR3 in amino acids: CASSKDRGSGNTIYF. The CDR3 DNA sequence: TGTGCCAGCTCTAAGGACAGGGGCTCTGGAAACACCATATATTTT.

This sequence joins TRBV5-6 and TRBJ1-1; D ambiguous. V was cut by 5 bases and J by 0 bases, with 14 bases left in between. Germline V gives CDR1 SGHDT, CDR2 YYEEEE. The CDR3 length is 15 residues. CDR3 in DNA: TGTGCCAGCAGACCCCCGTCTGACTTGAACACTGAAGCTTTCTTT. Translation: CASRPPSDLNTEAFF.

The chain uses TRBV7-3 and TRBJ2-3, with TRBD2 identical over 7 bases. This CDR3 comprises 14 residues. The V gene's germline CDR1 is SGHTA and CDR2 FQGTGA. The trim removed 2 bases at V and 1 base at J, leaving 0 bases unmatched. The CDR3 coding sequence is TGTGCCAGCAGCTTAGGACTAGGCACAGATACGCAGTATTTT. It translates to CASSLGLGTDTQYF.

The CDR3 sequence: CASSLDGGTSYNEQFF. CDR3 sequence (DNA): TGCGCCAGCAGCTTGGATGGCGGGACCTCCTACAATGAGCAGTTCTTC. The chain links TRBV5-1 to TRBJ2-1; tentative D call: TRBD2 (6 bases). The CDR3 extends over 16 amino acids. From germline, CDR1 is SGHRS and CDR2 YFSETQ. V lost 0 bases to trimming and J lost 0 bases, with 10 bases between them.

The chain recombines TRBV9 with TRBJ2-7, with 8 positions matching TRBD2. This CDR3 is 15 amino acids long. CDR1 SGDLS and CDR2 YYNGEE come from the germline V gene. The V segment lost 3 bases and the J segment 2 bases; nucleotides outside the gene matches: 7. The CDR3 spells CASSAGAGGTYEQYF. As DNA, the CDR3 is TGTGCCAGCAGCGCTGGGGCGGGGGGAACCTACGAGCAGTACTTC. Complete variable domain (other parts from reference TRBV9 and TRBJ2-7): DSGVTQTPKHLITATGQRVTLRCSPRSGDLSVYWYQQSLDQGLQFLIQYYNGEERAKGNILERFSAQQFPDLHSELNLSSLELGDSALYFCASSAGAGGTYEQYFGPGTRLTVT.

The chain combines TRBV6-1 with TRBJ1-1; maybe TRBD1 (5 bases). Germline loops: CDR1 MNHNS, CDR2 SASEGT. The CDR3 spans 14 residues. V lost 11 bases and J lost 0, with 16 bases in between. The CDR3 coding sequence is TGTGCCGGGGGTTCGGGGGGTTTGAACACTGAAGCTTTCTTT. Encoded protein: CAGGSGGLNTEAFF.

The rearrangement links TRBV4-3 to TRBJ2-3, with 14 bases fitting TRBD2. This CDR3 contains 17 residues. Trimming took 4 bases from V and 0 from J; bases not matched to a gene: 3. In germline, CDR1 is LGHNA, CDR2 YSLEER. The CDR3 reads CASSLGLAGGSTDTQYF. The CDR3 bases are TGCGCCAGCAGCCTTGGACTAGCGGGGGGAAGCACAGATACGCAGTATTTT.

The rearrangement joins TRBV5-1 to TRBJ1-1; D might be TRBD1 (5 bases). The CDR3 has 16 residues. CDR1 is SGHRS, CDR2 YFSETQ, per germline. With 4 bases removed from V and 0 bases from J, the gap between germline ends came to 16 bases. The CDR3 reads CASSLSPGGLNTEAFF. In DNA, the CDR3 is TGCGCCAGCAGCCTATCCCCGGGGGGATTGAACACTGAAGCTTTCTTT.

The chain carries TRBV19 and TRBJ1-2; TRBD1 agrees at 7 bases. The CDR3 runs to 18 residues. CDR1 is LNHDA, CDR2 SQIVND, per germline (reference sequence). Trimming removed 5 bases from V and 4 bases from J; junction bases left unmatched: 19. As DNA, the CDR3 is TGTGCCAGTAGTCCCGTTGGGCGACAGGGCGCAAGGGCCTATGGCTACACCTTC. Translating it yields CASSPVGRQGARAYGYTF.

This clone was detected once. The chain links TRBV9 to TRBJ2-1; D is possibly TRBD2 (6 bases). The V end lost 6 bases, the J end lost 0 bases, and 10 bases lay between the germline ends. The germline V gene has CDR1 SGDLS and CDR2 YYNGEE. The CDR3 spans 14 residues. In nucleotides, the CDR3 is TGTGCCAGCAACGGCGGGAACTCCTACAATGAGCAGTTCTTC. This sequence encodes CASNGGNSYNEQFF.